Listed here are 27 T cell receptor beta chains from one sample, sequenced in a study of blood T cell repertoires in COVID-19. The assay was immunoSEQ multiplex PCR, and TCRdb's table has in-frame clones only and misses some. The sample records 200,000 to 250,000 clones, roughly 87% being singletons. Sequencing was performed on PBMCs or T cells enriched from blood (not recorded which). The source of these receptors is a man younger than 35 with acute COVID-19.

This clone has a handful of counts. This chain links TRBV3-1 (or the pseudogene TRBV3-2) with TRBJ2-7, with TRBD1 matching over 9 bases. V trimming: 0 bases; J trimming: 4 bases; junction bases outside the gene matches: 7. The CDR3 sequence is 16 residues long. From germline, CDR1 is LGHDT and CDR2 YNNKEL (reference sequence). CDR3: CASSQDKWTGVYEQYF. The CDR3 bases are TGTGCCAGCAGCCAAGATAAGTGGACAGGGGTTTACGAGCAGTACTTC.

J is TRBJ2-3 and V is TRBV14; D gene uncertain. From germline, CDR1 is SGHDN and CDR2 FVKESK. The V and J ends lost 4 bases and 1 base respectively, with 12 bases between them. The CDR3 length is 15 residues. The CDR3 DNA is TGTGCCAGCAGCCCCGCACTCGAGGGCACAGATACGCAGTATTTT. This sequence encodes CASSPALEGTDTQYF. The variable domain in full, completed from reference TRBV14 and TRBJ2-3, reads EAGVTQFPSHSVIEKGQTVTLRCDPISGHDNLYWYRRVMGKEIKFLLHFVKESKQDESGMPNNRFLAERTGGTYSTLKVQPAELEDSGVYFCASSPALEGTDTQYFGPGTRLTVL.

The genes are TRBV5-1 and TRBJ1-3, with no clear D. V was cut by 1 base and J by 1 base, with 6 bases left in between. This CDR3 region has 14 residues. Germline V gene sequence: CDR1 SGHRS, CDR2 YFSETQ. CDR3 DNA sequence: TGCGCCAGCAGCTTGTCGGAGTCTGGAAACACCATATATTTT. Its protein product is CASSLSESGNTIYF.

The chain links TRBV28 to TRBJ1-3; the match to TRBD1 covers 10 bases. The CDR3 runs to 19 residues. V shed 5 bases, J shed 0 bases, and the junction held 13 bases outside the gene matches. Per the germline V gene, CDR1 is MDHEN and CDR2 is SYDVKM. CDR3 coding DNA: TGTGCCAGCAGTCCGTCGGGACAGGGGCCCGAGAGCTCTGGAAACACCATATATTTT. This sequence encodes CASSPSGQGPESSGNTIYF.

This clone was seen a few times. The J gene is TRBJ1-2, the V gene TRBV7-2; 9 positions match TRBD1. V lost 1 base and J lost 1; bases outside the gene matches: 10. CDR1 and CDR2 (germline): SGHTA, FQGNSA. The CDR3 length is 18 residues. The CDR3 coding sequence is TGTGCCAGCAGCTTAGTAGGGGCGAGGACAGGGGTTAACTATGGCTACACCTTC. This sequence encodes CASSLVGARTGVNYGYTF.

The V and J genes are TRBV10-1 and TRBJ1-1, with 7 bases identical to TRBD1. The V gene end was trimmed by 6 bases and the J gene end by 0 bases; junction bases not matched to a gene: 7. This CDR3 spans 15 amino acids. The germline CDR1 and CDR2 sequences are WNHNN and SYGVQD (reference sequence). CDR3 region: CASSLRQGMNTEAFF. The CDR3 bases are TGCGCCAGCAGCTTAAGACAGGGAATGAACACTGAAGCTTTCTTT.

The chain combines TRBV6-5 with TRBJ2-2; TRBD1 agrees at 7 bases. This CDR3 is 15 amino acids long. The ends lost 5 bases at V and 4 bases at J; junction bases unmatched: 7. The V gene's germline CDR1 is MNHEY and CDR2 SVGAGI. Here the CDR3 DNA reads TGTGCCAGCAGTCTCGACAGGGCCCTCACCGGGGAGCTGTTTTTT. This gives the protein CASSLDRALTGELFF.

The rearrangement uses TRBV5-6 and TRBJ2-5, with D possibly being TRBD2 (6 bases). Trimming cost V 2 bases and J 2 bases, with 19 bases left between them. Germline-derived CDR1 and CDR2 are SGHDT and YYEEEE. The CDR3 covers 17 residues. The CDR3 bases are TGTGCCAGCAGCTTCGTGGGGGGAGATGCTAATCAAGAGACCCAGTACTTC. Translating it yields CASSFVGGDANQETQYF.

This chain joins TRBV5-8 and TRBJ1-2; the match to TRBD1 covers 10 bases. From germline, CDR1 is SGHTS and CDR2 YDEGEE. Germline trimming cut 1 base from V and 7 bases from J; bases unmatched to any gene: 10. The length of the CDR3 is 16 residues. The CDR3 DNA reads TGTGCCAGCAGCTTGATTGGCCGGGACAGGGGATCTGGCTACACCTTC. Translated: CASSLIGRDRGSGYTF.

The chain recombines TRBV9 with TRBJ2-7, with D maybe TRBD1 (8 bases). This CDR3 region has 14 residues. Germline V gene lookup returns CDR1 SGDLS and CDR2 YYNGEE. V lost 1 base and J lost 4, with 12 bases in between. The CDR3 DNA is TGTGCCAGCAGCGTAACAGGGGGAGGGTACGAGCAGTACTTC. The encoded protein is CASSVTGGGYEQYF.

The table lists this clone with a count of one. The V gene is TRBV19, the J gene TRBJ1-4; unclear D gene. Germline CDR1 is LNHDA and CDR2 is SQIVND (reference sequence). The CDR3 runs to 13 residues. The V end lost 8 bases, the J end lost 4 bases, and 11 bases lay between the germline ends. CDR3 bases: TGTGCCAGTGAGAGACAACGTAATGAAAAACTGTTTTTT. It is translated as CASERQRNEKLFF.

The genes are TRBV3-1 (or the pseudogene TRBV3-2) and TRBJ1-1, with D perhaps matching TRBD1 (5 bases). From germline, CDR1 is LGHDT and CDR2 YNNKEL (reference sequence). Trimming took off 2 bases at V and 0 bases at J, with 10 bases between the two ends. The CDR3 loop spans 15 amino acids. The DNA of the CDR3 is TGTGCCAGCAGCCAAAGGGGAAGTATGAACACTGAAGCTTTCTTT. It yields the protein CASSQRGSMNTEAFF.

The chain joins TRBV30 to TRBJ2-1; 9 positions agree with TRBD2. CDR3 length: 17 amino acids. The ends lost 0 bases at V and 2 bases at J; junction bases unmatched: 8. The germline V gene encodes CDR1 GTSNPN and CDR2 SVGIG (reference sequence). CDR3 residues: CAWSVLKREVTYNEQFF. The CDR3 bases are TGTGCCTGGAGTGTACTAAAGCGGGAGGTAACCTACAATGAGCAGTTCTTC.

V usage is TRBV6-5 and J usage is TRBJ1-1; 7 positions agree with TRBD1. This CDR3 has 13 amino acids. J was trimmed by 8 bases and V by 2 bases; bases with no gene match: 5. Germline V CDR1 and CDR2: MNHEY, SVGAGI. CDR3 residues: CASSYPGQPEAFF. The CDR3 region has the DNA TGTGCCAGCAGTTACCCGGGACAGCCAGAAGCTTTCTTT.

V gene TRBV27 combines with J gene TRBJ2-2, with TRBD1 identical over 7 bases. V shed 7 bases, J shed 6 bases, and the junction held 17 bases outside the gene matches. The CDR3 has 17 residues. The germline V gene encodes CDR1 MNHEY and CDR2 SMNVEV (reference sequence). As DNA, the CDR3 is TGTGCCAGCATCGAGACAGGGCCCTCGATTGATGCCGGGGAGCTGTTTTTT. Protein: CASIETGPSIDAGELFF.

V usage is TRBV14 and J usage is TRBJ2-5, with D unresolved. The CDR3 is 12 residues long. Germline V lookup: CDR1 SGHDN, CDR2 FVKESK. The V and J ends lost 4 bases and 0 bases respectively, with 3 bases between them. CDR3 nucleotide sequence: TGTGCCAGCAGCCCGTACCAAGAGACCCAGTACTTC. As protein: CASSPYQETQYF.

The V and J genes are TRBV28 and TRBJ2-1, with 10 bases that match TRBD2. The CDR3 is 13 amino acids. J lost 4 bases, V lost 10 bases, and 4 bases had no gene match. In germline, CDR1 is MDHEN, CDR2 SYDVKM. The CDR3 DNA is TGTGCCACCGGACTAGCGGTGTACAATGAGCAGTTCTTC. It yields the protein CATGLAVYNEQFF.

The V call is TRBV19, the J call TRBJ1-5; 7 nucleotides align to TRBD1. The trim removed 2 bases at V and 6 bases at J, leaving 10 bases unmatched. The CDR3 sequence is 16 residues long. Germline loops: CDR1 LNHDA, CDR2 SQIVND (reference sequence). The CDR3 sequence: CASSIRTGGITQPQHF. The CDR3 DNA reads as TGTGCCAGTAGTATAAGGACAGGAGGAATTACTCAGCCCCAGCATTTT.

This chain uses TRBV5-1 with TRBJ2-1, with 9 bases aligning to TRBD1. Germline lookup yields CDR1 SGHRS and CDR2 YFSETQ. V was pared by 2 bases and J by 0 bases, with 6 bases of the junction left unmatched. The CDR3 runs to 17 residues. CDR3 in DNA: TGCGCCAGCAGCTTAGGGACAGGGCCTAGCTCCTACAATGAGCAGTTCTTC. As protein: CASSLGTGPSSYNEQFF.

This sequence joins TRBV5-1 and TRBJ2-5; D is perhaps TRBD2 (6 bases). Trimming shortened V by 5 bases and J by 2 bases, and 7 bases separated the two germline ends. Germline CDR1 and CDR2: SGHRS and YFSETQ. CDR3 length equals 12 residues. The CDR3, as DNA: TGCGCCAGCAGGCGGGATCAAGAGACCCAGTACTTC. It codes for CASRRDQETQYF.

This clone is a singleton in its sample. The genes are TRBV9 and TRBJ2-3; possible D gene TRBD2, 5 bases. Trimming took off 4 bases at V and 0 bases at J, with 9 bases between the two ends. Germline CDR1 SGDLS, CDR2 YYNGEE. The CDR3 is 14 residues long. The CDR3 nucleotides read TGTGCCAGCAGCTCGCGGACTAGCACAGATACGCAGTATTTT. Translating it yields CASSSRTSTDTQYF.

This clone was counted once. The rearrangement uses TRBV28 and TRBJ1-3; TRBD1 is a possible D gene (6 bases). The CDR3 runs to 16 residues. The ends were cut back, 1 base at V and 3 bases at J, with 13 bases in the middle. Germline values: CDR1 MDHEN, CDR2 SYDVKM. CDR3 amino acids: CASSLYHTGLGNTIYF. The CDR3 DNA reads TGTGCCAGCAGTTTATACCACACAGGGCTTGGAAACACCATATATTTT. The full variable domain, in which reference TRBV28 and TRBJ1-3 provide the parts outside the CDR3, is DVKVTQSSRYLVKRTGEKVFLECVQDMDHENMFWYRQDPGLGLRLIYFSYDVKMKEKGDIPEGYSVSREKKERFSLILESASTNQTSMYLCASSLYHTGLGNTIYFGEGSWLTVV.

CDR3 sequence: CASSSPPTDTQYF. The CDR3 nucleotides read TGTGCCAGCAGCTCTCCCCCTACAGATACGCAGTATTTT. The gene calls are TRBV11-3 and TRBJ2-3; D is unclear. V gave up 4 bases and J gave up 3 bases, with 8 bases separating them. Germline V lookup: CDR1 SGHNT, CDR2 YENEEA. The CDR3 runs to 13 residues.

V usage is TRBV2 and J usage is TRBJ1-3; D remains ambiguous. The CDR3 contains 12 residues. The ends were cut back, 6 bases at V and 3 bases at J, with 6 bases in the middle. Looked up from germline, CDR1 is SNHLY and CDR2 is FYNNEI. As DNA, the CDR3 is TGTGCCAGCAGGAGCGGTGGAAACACCATATATTTT. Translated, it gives CASRSGGNTIYF.

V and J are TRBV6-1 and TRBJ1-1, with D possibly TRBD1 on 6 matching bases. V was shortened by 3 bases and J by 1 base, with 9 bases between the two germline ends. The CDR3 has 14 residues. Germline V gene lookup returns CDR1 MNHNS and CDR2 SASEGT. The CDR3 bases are TGTGCCAGCAGTGAGGGACACCCGAACACTGAAGCTTTCTTT. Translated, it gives CASSEGHPNTEAFF.

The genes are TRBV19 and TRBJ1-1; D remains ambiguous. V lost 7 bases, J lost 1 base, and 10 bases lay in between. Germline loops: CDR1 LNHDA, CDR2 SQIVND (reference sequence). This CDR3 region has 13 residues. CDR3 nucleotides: TGTGCCAGTACCTCCGACAAGAACACTGAAGCTTTCTTT. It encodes CASTSDKNTEAFF. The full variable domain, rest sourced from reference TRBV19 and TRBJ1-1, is DGGITQSPKYLFRKEGQNVTLSCEQNLNHDAMYWYRQDPGQGLRLIYYSQIVNDFQKGDIAEGYSVSREKKESFPLTVTSAQKNPTAFYLCASTSDKNTEAFFGQGTRLTVV.

The CDR3 spells CASSLSGLVNEQYF. CDR3 in DNA: TGTGCCAGCAGTTTATCGGGACTAGTGAACGAGCAGTACTTC. The V gene is TRBV27, the J gene TRBJ2-7; the match to TRBD2 covers 8 bases. The CDR3 runs 14 residues. V lost 0 bases and J lost 5; bases outside the gene matches: 3. The germline gives CDR1 MNHEY, CDR2 SMNVEV (reference sequence).